The subject of this entry is one T cell receptor beta chain. The data derive from a study of shared clonotypes between healthy human individuals. Trimming pared 0 bases from V and 3 bases from J, leaving 10 bases between. Germline V gene sequence: CDR1 SGHDT, CDR2 YYEEEE. The CDR3 totals 15 residues. Sequenced by immunoSEQ multiplex PCR; TCRdb stores in-frame clones only, minus some. This sample has more than 1.2 million clones, with just under 99% found just once. J is TRBJ1-5 and V is TRBV5-6, with a weak D call TRBD1 (6 bases). The sample consisted of naive CD4+ T cells sorted from blood. Sample subset: CD45RA+ positively selected. This TCR came from a man younger than 45 in good health. The CDR3 DNA sequence: TGTGCCAGCAGCTTGGGACAGGTGAACAATCAGCCCCAGCATTTT. It translates to CASSLGQVNNQPQHF.